The TCR beta chain under discussion was sequenced for a study of T cell responses to AZD1222 COVID-19 vaccine. Broader study findings: Reportedly, nearly half the spike-specific TCRs target unmutated variant regions. Vaccine-associated CD4 TCRs spanned spike, dominant at 160-218 and 743-854. Donors were chiefly white British, with a greater number of females, and clonal diversity was perhaps underestimated. A rise in Spike-specific TCR breadth and depth followed two AZD1222 doses.

The data were produced by immunoSEQ multiplex PCR, yet TCRdb's version contains in-frame clones alone and is incomplete. The table includes approximately 140,000 clones, under 95% detected once. Concerning this clone: The antigen is unknown.

Sequencing used peripheral blood, obtained 28 days after the second AZD1222 dose. The sequence derives from an adult who received the AZD1222 COVID-19 vaccine.

The CDR3 DNA is TGCGCCAGCAGCTCGGGTTCGAATGGTGGGAACACCATATATTTT. This gives the protein CASSSGSNGGNTIYF. The J gene is TRBJ1-3, the V gene TRBV5-1, with D uncertain. Trimming took 3 bases from V and 7 from J, leaving 17 bases between them. The CDR3 covers 15 residues. CDR1 is SGHRS and CDR2 is YFSETQ in the germline V gene.